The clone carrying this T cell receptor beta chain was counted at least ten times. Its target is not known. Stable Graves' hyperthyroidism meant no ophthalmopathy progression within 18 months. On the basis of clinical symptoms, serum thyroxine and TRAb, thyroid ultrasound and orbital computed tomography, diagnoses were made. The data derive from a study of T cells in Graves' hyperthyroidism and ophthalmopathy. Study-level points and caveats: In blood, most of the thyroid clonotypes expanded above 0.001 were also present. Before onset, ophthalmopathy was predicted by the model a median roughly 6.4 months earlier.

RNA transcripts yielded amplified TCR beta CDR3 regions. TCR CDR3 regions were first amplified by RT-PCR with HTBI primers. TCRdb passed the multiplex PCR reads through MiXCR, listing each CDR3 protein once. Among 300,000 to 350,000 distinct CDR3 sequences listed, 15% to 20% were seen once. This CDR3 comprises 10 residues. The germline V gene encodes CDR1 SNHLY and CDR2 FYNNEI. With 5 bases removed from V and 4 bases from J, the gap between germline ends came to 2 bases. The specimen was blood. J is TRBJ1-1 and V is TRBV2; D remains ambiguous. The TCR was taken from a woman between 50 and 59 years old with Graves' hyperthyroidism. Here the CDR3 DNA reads TGTGCCAGCAGTCGCACTGAAGCTTTCTTT. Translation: CASSRTEAFF. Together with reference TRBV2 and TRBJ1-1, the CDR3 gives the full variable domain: EPEVTQTPSHQVTQMGQEVILRCVPISNHLYFYWYRQILGQKVEFLVSFYNNEISEKSEIFDDQFSVERPDGSNFTLKIRSTKLEDSAMYFCASSRTEAFFGQGTRLTVV.